This TCR beta chain was recorded in a study of blood T cell repertoires in COVID-19. Study context: PBMCs, B-cell-depleted T cells, or T cells provided the cDNA or gDNA that made up the material.

Profiling relied on immunoSEQ multiplex PCR, and the TCRdb table lists in-frame clones only, not all of them. The table records under 250,000 clones, around 90% of them present only once. Germline CDR1 is MNHEY and CDR2 is SVGEGT. After removal of 5 bases from V and 6 bases from J, the junction contained 16 bases not matched to a gene. The CDR3 runs 18 residues. At least ten counts were recorded for this clone. The clonotype originates from a man aged 55 to 69 who had recovered from COVID-19. The gene calls are TRBV6-2 or TRBV6-3 and TRBJ2-1, with 10 bases aligning to TRBD2. Sequencing used peripheral blood. This CDR3 reads CASSTPVMSGRASNEQFF. The CDR3 DNA reads TGTGCCAGCAGTACTCCCGTTATGAGCGGGAGGGCCAGCAATGAGCAGTTCTTC.